This record concerns one T cell receptor (beta chain) sequence. The repertoire was sequenced with immunoSEQ multiplex PCR; TCRdb's copy has only in-frame clones and lacks some. The sample has approximately 90,000 clones; approximately 90% are singletons. This sample stems from a study of Tregs in tolerant kidney transplant recipients. Specimen: CD8+ T cells from blood. The sequence was collected from a human donor in good health.

The CDR3 loop reads CASGAGYNQPQHF. As DNA, the CDR3 is TGTGCCAGCGGTGCAGGTTACAATCAGCCCCAGCATTTT. V gene TRBV6-1 combines with J gene TRBJ1-5; D unclear. This CDR3 is 13 amino acids long. In germline, CDR1 is MNHNS, CDR2 SASEGT. Trimming took off 8 bases at V and 3 bases at J, with 11 bases between the two ends.